Following are 32 T cell receptor beta chains from one sample sequenced in a study of T cell repertoires in cytomegalovirus infection (dated by TCRdb to the late 2010s). The sequencer was an Illumina HiSeq 1500. TCRdb cleaned the public reads at Q25 with fastp, built clones with MiXCR and kept in-frame beta chains. Each CDR3 protein gets just one entry, which takes the most common genes and DNA from the rows behind it. The sample includes around 170,000 distinct CDR3 sequences, with about an eighth observed a single time. The top ten clonotypes cover 27% of the sample. The sequenced sample consisted of PBMCs. These receptors all stem from a human donor in good health (CMV status not recorded). Some clones in this sample may be carry-over from other donors' samples.

The chain combines TRBV28 with TRBJ1-5, with 7 positions matching TRBD1. J gave up 5 bases and V 4 bases, and 8 bases lay outside the gene matches. This CDR3 is 15 amino acids long. In germline, CDR1 is MDHEN, CDR2 SYDVKM. The CDR3 bases are TGTGCCAGCAGTTATCGACAGGGTCTACATCAGCCCCAGCATTTT. It codes for CASSYRQGLHQPQHF.

This clonotype turned up a few times. Here the CDR3 DNA reads TGCAGTGCAGAGATAGCGGGAAAGGTTACCAAAAACATTCAGTACTTC. Translation: CSAEIAGKVTKNIQYF. V usage is TRBV20-1 and J usage is TRBJ2-4, with 8 bases identical to TRBD2. After removal of 6 bases from V and 2 bases from J, the junction contained 12 bases not matched to a gene. The CDR3 consists of 16 residues. Germline CDR1 DFQATT, CDR2 SNEGSKA (reference sequence).

This clonotype has a count of ten or more. V gene TRBV7-8 combines with J gene TRBJ1-4; the match to TRBD1 covers 7 bases. With 1 base clipped from V and 3 bases from J, the junction kept 8 bases outside the gene matches. Per germline, CDR1 SGHVS and CDR2 FQNEAQ. The CDR3 is 17 residues long. The CDR3 sequence is CASSLERGLRSNEKLFF. The CDR3 DNA is TGTGCCAGCAGCTTAGAGAGGGGGCTAAGGTCTAATGAAAAACTGTTTTTT.

The gene calls are TRBV28 and TRBJ2-1, with a weak D call TRBD2 (5 bases). This CDR3 has 15 residues. Trimming stripped 7 bases from V and 2 bases from J, with 15 bases between. Germline CDR1 is MDHEN and CDR2 is SYDVKM. This CDR3 reads CASTLAVVPYNEQFF. DNA for the CDR3: TGTGCCAGCACCCTAGCTGTCGTGCCCTACAATGAGCAGTTCTTC.

V is TRBV6-5 and J is TRBJ2-5; no firm D call. Trimming cost V 2 bases and J 3 bases, with 13 bases left between them. Germline V lookup: CDR1 MNHEY, CDR2 SVGAGI. The CDR3 loop spans 15 amino acids. Written as DNA, the CDR3 is TGTGCCAGCAGTTACCTTTCTGGAGCTGAAGAGACCCAGTACTTC. Translated: CASSYLSGAEETQYF.

This clonotype was counted only a few times. The gene calls are TRBV10-3 and TRBJ1-5, with a weak D call TRBD1 (5 bases). This CDR3 is 15 amino acids long. V shed 4 bases and J shed 6 bases, with 16 bases lying between them. The germline CDR1 and CDR2 sequences are ENHRY and SYGVKD. CDR3 loop: CAISGRPGGGQPQHF. The CDR3 bases are TGTGCCATCAGTGGTCGCCCCGGGGGAGGTCAGCCCCAGCATTTT.

There are many counts of this clonotype. V gene TRBV7-8 combines with J gene TRBJ2-6, with D possibly being TRBD1 (5 bases). The CDR3 loop spans 13 amino acids. CDR1 and CDR2 from the germline V gene are SGHVS and FQNEAQ. V was pared by 6 bases and J by 5 bases, with 8 bases between. The CDR3 region has the DNA TGTGCCAGCAGGGCAGGGCGGGCCAACGTCCTGACTTTC. Protein sequence: CASRAGRANVLTF.

This clonotype was observed many times. The chain recombines TRBV5-1 with TRBJ2-5; D may be TRBD1 (6 bases). V lost 2 bases, J lost 1 base, and 12 bases lay in between. In germline, CDR1 is SGHRS, CDR2 YFSETQ. CDR3 size: 15 residues. CDR3 DNA sequence: TGCGCCAGCAGCTTATGGGACACCGTCCAAGAGACCCAGTACTTC. This translates into CASSLWDTVQETQYF.

This clonotype was observed a handful of times. V and J are TRBV28 and TRBJ1-2; 9 positions match TRBD1. The CDR3 extends over 15 amino acids. The germline CDR1 and CDR2 sequences are MDHEN and SYDVKM. The ends lost 3 bases at V and 4 bases at J; junction bases unmatched: 6. The CDR3 DNA is TGTGCCAGCAGTTTGGGGACAGGGCTCGCCTATGGCTACACCTTC. Translation: CASSLGTGLAYGYTF.

This clonotype was recorded once. It may be a read error: a sequence one base away is much more abundant. Here the CDR3 omits its conserved ending phenylalanine or tryptophan, so a read error is the likely source. The genes are TRBV7-4 and TRBJ2-7; 9 nucleotides line up with TRBD1. CDR3 length: 15 residues. With V trimmed by 4 bases and J by 0 bases, 4 bases remained unmatched. CDR1 is SGHVT and CDR2 is SQSDAQ in the germline V gene. CDR3 region: CASSSPGQGSYEQYS. The CDR3 bases are TGTGCCAGCAGCTCTCCGGGACAGGGCTCCTACGAGCAGTACTCC.

This clonotype has more than one count but fewer than ten. The chain combines TRBV30 with TRBJ2-1; tentatively, D is TRBD2 (5 bases). The CDR3 totals 11 residues. Germline-derived CDR1 and CDR2 are GTSNPN and SVGIG (reference sequence). With 1 base removed from V and 7 bases from J, the gap between germline ends came to 5 bases. CDR3 amino acids: CAWSGGNEQFF. CDR3 DNA: TGTGCCTGGAGTGGAGGGAATGAGCAGTTCTTC.

The chain uses TRBV12-5 and TRBJ2-3; D possibly corresponds to TRBD2 (6 bases). Looked up from germline, CDR1 is LGHNT and CDR2 is FRNRAP. V was shortened by 1 base and J by 1 base, with 15 bases between the two germline ends. The CDR3 is 17 residues long. CDR3 sequence: CASGLGLGLSGTDTQYF. The CDR3 region has the DNA TGTGCTAGTGGTTTGGGACTAGGCCTTTCGGGCACAGATACGCAGTATTTT. Complete variable domain (other parts from reference TRBV12-5 and TRBJ2-3): DARVTQTPRHKVTEMGQEVTMRCQPILGHNTVFWYRQTMMQGLELLAYFRNRAPLDDSGMPKDRFSAEMPDATLATLKIQPSEPRDSAVYFCASGLGLGLSGTDTQYFGPGTRLTVL.

At least ten counts were recorded for this clonotype. The CDR3 loop reads CASSRLTRTDTQYF. CDR3 sequence (DNA): TGTGCCAGCAGTCGACTGACCCGCACAGATACGCAGTATTTT. The chain combines TRBV7-2 with TRBJ2-3; D gene unclear. The CDR3 is 14 residues long. V lost 6 bases to trimming and J lost 1 base, with 11 bases between them. Germline V lookup: CDR1 SGHTA, CDR2 FQGNSA.

This clonotype was found many times. The V and J genes are TRBV19 and TRBJ1-2; D is unclear. The CDR3 contains 13 residues. Germline values: CDR1 LNHDA, CDR2 SQIVND (reference sequence). V was clipped by 3 bases and J by 5 bases, with 10 bases between them. Written as DNA, the CDR3 is TGTGCCAGTAGTATGTTGACGGATTATGGCTACACCTTC. Encoded protein: CASSMLTDYGYTF.

This clonotype was seen repeatedly, ten times or more. In DNA, the CDR3 is TGTGCCAGCAGCCGAGACAGGGGCAATCAGCCCCAGCATTTT. The encoded protein is CASSRDRGNQPQHF. The V gene is TRBV7-2, the J gene TRBJ1-5; TRBD1 aligns across 7 bases. Trimming took 5 bases from V and 2 from J; bases not matched to a gene: 3. The germline V gene encodes CDR1 SGHTA and CDR2 FQGNSA. The CDR3 contains 14 residues. The full variable domain, rest sourced from reference TRBV7-2 and TRBJ1-5, is GAGVSQSPSNKVTEKGKDVELRCDPISGHTALYWYRQSLGQGLEFLIYFQGNSAPDKSGLPSDRFSAERTGGSVSTLTIQRTQQEDSAVYLCASSRDRGNQPQHFGDGTRLSIL.

The chain has TRBV5-1 and TRBJ2-1, with D perhaps TRBD2 (6 bases). V lost 0 bases and J lost 6, with 22 bases in between. Looked up from germline, CDR1 is SGHRS and CDR2 is YFSETQ. The CDR3 is 18 residues long. CDR3 nucleotide sequence: TGCGCCAGCAGCTTGGGCCTAGCGACTCCACCCATTCTCAATGAGCAGTTCTTC. Amino acids: CASSLGLATPPILNEQFF.

The chain carries TRBV20-1 and TRBJ2-7, with D tentatively TRBD2 (7 bases). V was clipped by 2 bases and J by 3 bases, with 14 bases between them. The CDR3 spans 14 residues. Germline lookup yields CDR1 DFQATT and CDR2 SNEGSKA (reference sequence). The CDR3 protein is CSARPGGRVYEQYF. As DNA, the CDR3 is TGCAGTGCTAGACCCGGGGGGCGGGTCTACGAGCAGTACTTC.

There are many counts of this clonotype. The rearrangement uses TRBV29-1 and TRBJ2-4; D unclear. Germline assignment: CDR1 SQVTM and CDR2 ANQGSEA. The CDR3 extends over 13 amino acids. V lost 5 bases and J lost 1, with 9 bases in between. CDR3 nucleotides: TGCAGCGTTACCCGAAGCGCCAAAAACATTCAGTACTTC. Protein: CSVTRSAKNIQYF. Drawing the rest from reference TRBV29-1 and TRBJ2-4, the complete variable domain is SAVISQKPSRDICQRGTSLTIQCQVDSQVTMMFWYRQQPGQSLTLIATANQGSEATYESGFVIDKFPISRPNLTFSTLTVSNMSPEDSSIYLCSVTRSAKNIQYFGAGTRLSVL.

This clonotype was detected a few times. The chain carries TRBV24-1 and TRBJ2-7; TRBD2 is a possible D gene (6 bases). This CDR3 has 13 amino acids. The germline V gene has CDR1 KGHDR and CDR2 SFDVKD. V lost 1 base, J lost 7 bases, and 10 bases lay in between. This chain's CDR3 is CATSDFAGNEQYF. As DNA, the CDR3 is TGTGCCACCAGTGATTTCGCGGGAAATGAGCAGTACTTC.

This clonotype was detected ten times or more. V is TRBV12-3 or TRBV12-4 and J is TRBJ1-1; D unclear. This CDR3 contains 15 residues. Trimming removed 6 bases at V and 3 bases at J, with 17 bases between. The CDR3 region is CASSPLGRVDTEAFF. In nucleotides, the CDR3 is TGTGCCAGCAGCCCTCTCGGACGGGTGGACACTGAAGCTTTCTTT.

This clonotype was recorded many times. The chain links TRBV28 to TRBJ2-7, with 7 bases matching TRBD1. The V segment lost 5 bases and the J segment 1 base; nucleotides outside the gene matches: 11. The V gene's germline CDR1 is MDHEN and CDR2 SYDVKM. The CDR3 runs to 16 residues. The CDR3 bases are TGTGCCAGCAGTACAACCAGACAGGGCCCTTCCTACGAGCAGTACTTC. Translation gives CASSTTRQGPSYEQYF. Looking up the rest from reference TRBV28 and TRBJ2-7 gives the full variable domain: DVKVTQSSRYLVKRTGEKVFLECVQDMDHENMFWYRQDPGLGLRLIYFSYDVKMKEKGDIPEGYSVSREKKERFSLILESASTNQTSMYLCASSTTRQGPSYEQYFGPGTRLTVT.

This clonotype turned up a few times. This chain links TRBV5-5 with TRBJ2-7, with D perhaps being TRBD1 or TRBD2 (5 bases each). The CDR3 contains 15 residues. CDR1 and CDR2 (germline): SGHKS, YYEKEE (reference sequence). Trimming cost V 0 bases and J 4 bases, with 14 bases left between them. The CDR3 sequence: CASSLEGPGRYEQYF. For the CDR3, the DNA is TGTGCCAGCAGCTTGGAGGGGCCTGGGAGATACGAGCAGTACTTC.

This clonotype was counted at least ten times. The chain joins TRBV12-3 or TRBV12-4 to TRBJ1-5; D is ambiguous. The V end was cut by 6 bases, the J end by 2 bases, with 14 bases between. This CDR3 is 15 amino acids long. CDR3 region: CASSLGRTGNQPQHF. Written as DNA, the CDR3 is TGTGCCAGCAGCCTCGGACGAACGGGCAATCAGCCCCAGCATTTT.

This clonotype was seen ten or more times. The J gene is TRBJ2-5, the V gene TRBV7-2; no clear D. The CDR3 contains 11 residues. V was cut by 6 bases and J by 10 bases, with 12 bases left in between. Germline lookup yields CDR1 SGHTA and CDR2 FQGNSA. The CDR3 coding sequence is TGTGCCAGCAGGCTCGAGAGACTCCAGTACTTC. Protein: CASRLERLQYF.

As concerns this clonotype: A much larger clone sits a single nucleotide away, making a read error possible. V usage is TRBV2 and J usage is TRBJ1-1; the D gene is possibly TRBD1 (5 bases). V was shortened by 5 bases and J by 0 bases, with 7 bases between the two germline ends. Germline CDR1 reads SNHLY; CDR2 reads FYNNEI. This CDR3 contains 13 residues. As DNA, the CDR3 is TGTGCCAGCAGTTACAGGATGAACACTGAAGCTTTCTTT. Translating it yields CASSYRMNTEAFF. Variable domain in full (rest from reference TRBV2 and TRBJ1-1): EPEVTQTPSHQVTQMGQEVILRCVPISNHLYFYWYRQILGQKVEFLVSFYNNEISEKSEIFDDQFSVERPDGSNFTLKIRSTKLEDSAMYFCASSYRMNTEAFFGQGTRLTVV.

This clonotype was detected ten times or more. The V gene is TRBV11-1, the J gene TRBJ2-7; D gene unclear. With 3 bases removed from V and 7 bases from J, the gap between germline ends came to 13 bases. This CDR3 comprises 13 residues. Looked up from germline, CDR1 is SGHAT and CDR2 is FQDESV (reference sequence). CDR3 sequence: CASSLAQPDEQYF. The CDR3 DNA reads as TGTGCCAGCAGCTTGGCCCAACCGGATGAGCAGTACTTC.

CDR3 bases: TGTGCCGCTGAGGGATCTATGAACACTGAAGCTTTCTTT. The encoded protein is CAAEGSMNTEAFF. This chain uses TRBV6-5 with TRBJ1-1; D is ambiguous. There are 13 residues in the CDR3. V was clipped by 11 bases and J by 0 bases, with 13 bases between them. CDR1 is MNHEY and CDR2 is SVGAGI in the germline V gene.

The chain combines TRBV29-1 with TRBJ2-1; D is tentatively TRBD1 or TRBD2 (5 bases each). V lost 8 bases to trimming and J lost 6 bases, with 20 bases between them. The CDR3 has 14 residues. Germline-derived CDR1 and CDR2 are SQVTM and ANQGSEA. The CDR3 here is CSLLQGPLINEQFF. The CDR3 coding sequence is TGCAGCCTACTCCAGGGACCCTTAATCAATGAGCAGTTCTTC.

This clonotype was observed at least ten times. The chain joins TRBV7-2 to TRBJ2-7; 14 bases align to TRBD2. Germline assignment: CDR1 SGHTA and CDR2 FQGNSA. V lost 3 bases and J lost 3; bases outside the gene matches: 7. The CDR3 is 17 amino acids. The CDR3 is CASSFRLAGGFGYEQYF. In DNA, the CDR3 is TGTGCCAGCAGCTTTAGACTAGCGGGAGGGTTCGGCTACGAGCAGTACTTC.

This clonotype was counted at least ten times. V is TRBV7-3 and J is TRBJ1-2; 9 bases fit TRBD1. Trimming took 5 bases from V and 6 from J; bases not matched to a gene: 4. The CDR3 covers 13 residues. Per the germline V gene, CDR1 is SGHTA and CDR2 is FQGTGA. CDR3 sequence: CASSRTGGDGYTF. The CDR3 DNA sequence: TGTGCCAGCAGCCGAACAGGGGGCGATGGCTACACCTTC. Supplemented by reference TRBV7-3 and TRBJ1-2, the full variable domain reads GAGVSQTPSNKVTEKGKYVELRCDPISGHTALYWYRQSLGQGPEFLIYFQGTGAADDSGLPNDRFFAVRPEGSVSTLKIQRTERGDSAVYLCASSRTGGDGYTFGSGTRLTVV.

Many counts were recorded for this clonotype. CDR3 sequence (DNA): TGTGCCAGCAGTTCCACCGGCCGCACTGGAAACACCATATATTTT. Amino acids: CASSSTGRTGNTIYF. The chain employs TRBV6-1 and TRBJ1-3; D is uncertain. Germline-derived CDR1 and CDR2 are MNHNS and SASEGT. V was trimmed by 5 bases and J by 2 bases, leaving 13 bases between them. The CDR3 is made up of 15 amino acids.

This clonotype has more than one count but fewer than ten. J is TRBJ2-2 and V is TRBV7-3; 7 bases align to TRBD1. Germline V gene data show CDR1 as SGHTA and CDR2 as FQGTGA. CDR3 length equals 14 residues. V dropped 1 base and J dropped 5; count of bases not matched to a gene: 1. The CDR3 loop reads CASSLRDRTGELFF. The CDR3 nucleotides read TGTGCCAGCAGCTTAAGGGACAGAACCGGGGAGCTGTTTTTT.